The 10 T cell receptor beta chains below all came from one sample that was sequenced in a study of cytomegalovirus exposure and HLA in healthy donors. The PCR employed 60 Vbeta primers together with 13 Jbeta primers. The protocol was immunoSEQ multiplex PCR, while the TCRdb copy is restricted to in-frame clones and leaves out a portion. The sample consists of over 150,000 clones, approximately 80% of them appearing once. The sample taken for sequencing was PBMCs. The receptors here all came from a male donor in good health and CMV-seropositive.

This clone has just a few counts. The chain combines TRBV11-2 with TRBJ2-7; TRBD1 aligns across 9 bases. The trim removed 6 bases at V and 4 bases at J, leaving 16 bases unmatched. The CDR3 extends over 17 amino acids. Germline values: CDR1 SGHAT, CDR2 FQNNGV. The CDR3 here is CASRLRDRALSGYEQYF. The DNA for the CDR3 is TGTGCCAGCAGACTCCGGGACAGGGCCTTGTCGGGTTACGAGCAGTACTTC.

The J gene is TRBJ2-2, the V gene TRBV7-9; 7 nucleotides align to TRBD2. V lost 0 bases, J lost 5 bases, and 9 bases stayed unmatched. The CDR3 consists of 17 residues. The germline V gene has CDR1 SEHNR and CDR2 FQNEAQ (reference sequence). CDR3 nucleotides: TGTGCCAGCAGCTTAGCCGGGACTACCATTTCGACCGGGGAGCTGTTTTTT. It translates to CASSLAGTTISTGELFF.

The gene calls are TRBV5-6 and TRBJ2-1, with TRBD1 as a possible D gene (6 bases). Trimming removed 0 bases from V and 2 bases from J, with 9 bases in between. This CDR3 is 15 amino acids long. Per the germline V gene, CDR1 is SGHDT and CDR2 is YYEEEE. CDR3 in DNA: TGTGCCAGCAGCTTGGTCCAGGGGCCCTACAATGAGCAGTTCTTC. Its protein is CASSLVQGPYNEQFF.

This clone was observed a handful of times. This chain joins TRBV5-1 and TRBJ1-1; the D is unclear. Germline V gene sequence: CDR1 SGHRS, CDR2 YFSETQ. The V and J ends lost 0 bases and 3 bases respectively, with 9 bases between them. The CDR3 is made up of 14 amino acids. The CDR3 region is CASSLGNRDTEAFF. Here the CDR3 DNA reads TGCGCCAGCAGCTTGGGAAACCGGGACACTGAAGCTTTCTTT.

This chain connects TRBV2 to TRBJ2-7; 9 bases match TRBD1. Germline trimming cut 4 bases from V and 0 bases from J; bases unmatched to any gene: 1. In germline, CDR1 is SNHLY, CDR2 FYNNEI. There are 14 residues in the CDR3. The CDR3 nucleotides are TGTGCCAGCAGTGTGACAGGGGGCTCCTACGAGCAGTACTTC. It is translated as CASSVTGGSYEQYF.

The genes are TRBV2 and TRBJ2-2, with TRBD2 matching over 11 bases. Unmatched junction bases numbered 7, after V lost 5 bases and J lost 8 bases. Germline CDR1 is SNHLY and CDR2 is FYNNEI. The CDR3 covers 15 residues. The DNA for the CDR3 is TGTGCCAGCAGTTTAGCGGGGGGGCCCAATGGGGAGCTGTTTTTT. It specifies CASSLAGGPNGELFF.

Notes on this clone: The junction departs from germline at one end; a sequencing error may be responsible. The J gene is TRBJ2-7, the V gene TRBV7-9, with D tentatively TRBD1 (5 bases). CDR1 is SEHNR, CDR2 FQNEAQ, per germline (reference sequence). There are 16 residues in the CDR3. The CDR3 spells CSSSQLILQGSYEQYF. Written as DNA, the CDR3 is TGTTCCAGCAGCCAACTAATCCTCCAGGGCTCCTACGAGCAGTACTTC.

This sequence joins TRBV7-3 and TRBJ2-1; D perhaps matches TRBD2 (5 bases). The V end was cut by 0 bases, the J end by 4 bases, with 10 bases between. The CDR3 is made up of 15 amino acids. CDR1 is SGHTA and CDR2 is FQGTGA in the germline V gene. Here the CDR3 reads CASSLTFTGYNEQFF. CDR3 bases: TGTGCCAGCAGCTTAACGTTCACGGGGTACAATGAGCAGTTCTTC.

The J gene is TRBJ1-1, the V gene TRBV15, with 11 bases identical to TRBD1. J gave up 3 bases and V 3 bases, and 3 bases lay outside the gene matches. The CDR3 extends over 15 amino acids. The germline CDR1 and CDR2 sequences are LNHNV and YYDKDF (reference sequence). CDR3 DNA: TGTGCCACCAGCAGGGGGACAGGGGGAGACACTGAAGCTTTCTTT. Translation gives CATSRGTGGDTEAFF.

In its sample, this clone was seen many times. The chain couples TRBV4-2 to TRBJ2-3; 7 nucleotides line up with TRBD2. The length of the CDR3 is 17 residues. CDR1 is LGHNA and CDR2 is YNFKEQ in the germline V gene. The ends lost 0 bases at V and 2 bases at J; junction bases unmatched: 8. The CDR3, as DNA: TGTGCCAGCAGCCAAGATCGGCGCGGGGGTCCCACAGATACGCAGTATTTT. It yields the protein CASSQDRRGGPTDTQYF.